A single sample is the source of the 26 T cell receptor beta chains below, sequenced in a study of blood T cell repertoires in COVID-19. Libraries were prepared by immunoSEQ multiplex PCR; TCRdb keeps only in-frame clonotypes and omits some of them. The sample lists 150,000 to 200,000 clones, approximately 90% occurring once. Sequencing was carried out using peripheral blood. These TCRs come from a man younger than 35 with active or convalescent COVID-19.

This clone was observed a few times. The chain combines TRBV6-5 with TRBJ2-5; 7 bases line up with TRBD1. Germline assignment: CDR1 MNHEY and CDR2 SVGAGI. The CDR3 length is 14 residues. V shed 0 bases, J shed 4 bases, and the junction held 2 bases outside the gene matches. As DNA, the CDR3 is TGTGCCAGCAGTTACTCGACAGGGAGAGAGACCCAGTACTTC. Protein sequence: CASSYSTGRETQYF.

V usage is TRBV19 and J usage is TRBJ2-6; D perhaps matches TRBD2 (6 bases). V was cut by 2 bases and J by 3 bases, with 8 bases left in between. In germline, CDR1 is LNHDA, CDR2 SQIVND (reference sequence). CDR3 length: 15 residues. CDR3 nucleotide sequence: TGTGCCAGTAGTATATGGGGGGTTGGGGCCAACGTCCTGACTTTC. Protein: CASSIWGVGANVLTF.

V usage is TRBV19 and J usage is TRBJ2-7; tentative D call: TRBD2 (6 bases). CDR1 and CDR2 (germline): LNHDA, SQIVND (reference sequence). The CDR3 contains 14 residues. Trimming took 6 bases from V and 3 from J, leaving 15 bases between them. CDR3 residues: CASSATPGGYEQYV. CDR3 DNA sequence: TGTGCCAGTAGCGCAACCCCCGGGGGCTACGAGCAGTACGTC.

The gene calls are TRBV5-3 and TRBJ1-4; TRBD1 might be the D (5 bases). TRBV5-3 is filed as an ORF, its function uncertain. V lost 1 base to trimming and J lost 7 bases, with 20 bases between them. This CDR3 has 17 amino acids. The CDR3 nucleotides read TGTGCCAGAAGCTTGTACCAGGGTGTGGGTTCGGCTGAAAAACTGTTTTTT. Translated, it gives CARSLYQGVGSAEKLFF.

The chain recombines TRBV11-2 with TRBJ2-7, with a possible D match to TRBD1 (5 bases). V was shortened by 5 bases and J by 2 bases, with 19 bases between the two germline ends. The CDR3 is 16 amino acids. Germline V gene lookup returns CDR1 SGHAT and CDR2 FQNNGV. The CDR3 region has the DNA TGTGCCAGCAGCCCTGTTAGGGGCTCGAGAACCTACGAGCAGTACGTC. This translates into CASSPVRGSRTYEQYV.

The chain combines TRBV20-1 with TRBJ1-6; tentative D call: TRBD1 (6 bases). This CDR3 has 15 amino acids. V lost 4 bases and J 8 bases, leaving 18 bases between the germline ends. Germline CDR1 reads DFQATT; CDR2 reads SNEGSKA (reference sequence). This CDR3 is CSANEPPRQDSPLHF. The CDR3 nucleotides read TGCAGTGCTAATGAACCGCCTCGACAGGATTCACCCCTCCACTTT.

The genes are TRBV13 and TRBJ1-3; the D gene is possibly TRBD1 (5 bases). Germline assignment: CDR1 PRHDT and CDR2 FYEKMQ (reference sequence). V lost 5 bases to trimming and J lost 0 bases, with 11 bases between them. The CDR3 runs to 15 residues. The CDR3 nucleotides are TGTGCCAGCAGCGTGAGACAGACCTCTGGAAACACCATATATTTT. Its protein is CASSVRQTSGNTIYF.

The chain has TRBV7-2 and TRBJ2-7, with 8 bases matching TRBD1. V lost 5 bases and J lost 3; bases outside the gene matches: 3. The CDR3 runs to 13 residues. Per germline, CDR1 SGHTA and CDR2 FQGNSA. Here the CDR3 DNA reads TGTGCCAGCAGCCCGGGACAGGTCTACGAGCAGTACTTC. Translation: CASSPGQVYEQYF.

The rearrangement links TRBV6-5 to TRBJ2-7; 13 bases are shared with TRBD2. V shed 8 bases and J 8 bases; nucleotides not matched to a gene: 3. Germline assignment: CDR1 MNHEY and CDR2 SVGAGI. This CDR3 has 12 residues. Written as DNA, the CDR3 is TGTGCCAGCGGGACTAGCGGGGTTAAGCAGTACGTC. It translates to CASGTSGVKQYV.

The rearrangement links TRBV7-3 to TRBJ1-1; D is uncertain. Trimming took 4 bases from V and 0 from J, leaving 6 bases between them. Germline lookup yields CDR1 SGHTA and CDR2 FQGTGA. The CDR3 spans 13 residues. CDR3 amino acids: CASSYSMNTEAFF. CDR3 sequence (DNA): TGTGCCAGCAGCTACAGCATGAACACTGAAGCTTTCTTT.

V and J are TRBV30 and TRBJ1-2; 9 bases are shared with TRBD1. Germline V CDR1 and CDR2: GTSNPN, SVGIG (reference sequence). CDR3 length: 14 residues. The V segment lost 4 bases and the J segment 6 bases; nucleotides outside the gene matches: 9. The CDR3 DNA is TGTGCCTGGAATTACGTGGGACAGGGTGATGGCTACACCTTC. Protein sequence: CAWNYVGQGDGYTF.

The CDR3 spells CASIRTGNSYEQYF. CDR3 in DNA: TGTGCCAGCATTCGGACAGGAAACTCCTACGAGCAGTACTTC. The chain has TRBV2 and TRBJ2-7; 7 positions match TRBD1. CDR3 length: 14 amino acids. J was trimmed by 0 bases and V by 7 bases; bases with no gene match: 6. CDR1 is SNHLY and CDR2 is FYNNEI in the germline V gene.

The chain joins TRBV2 to TRBJ2-1; TRBD1 might be the D (6 bases). The CDR3 consists of 16 residues. Germline CDR1 is SNHLY and CDR2 is FYNNEI. Trimming shortened V by 7 bases and J by 5 bases, and 21 bases separated the two germline ends. The DNA of the CDR3 is TGTGCCAGCAATTCCTTTATTGGACAGCTCCACAATGAGCAGTTCTTC. Its translation is CASNSFIGQLHNEQFF. Together with reference TRBV2 and TRBJ2-1, the CDR3 gives the full variable domain: EPEVTQTPSHQVTQMGQEVILRCVPISNHLYFYWYRQILGQKVEFLVSFYNNEISEKSEIFDDQFSVERPDGSNFTLKIRSTKLEDSAMYFCASNSFIGQLHNEQFFGPGTRLTVL.

This clone was counted only a few times. This chain uses TRBV11-3 with TRBJ1-2; perhaps TRBD1 as D (6 bases). This CDR3 has 14 residues. From germline, CDR1 is SGHNT and CDR2 YENEEA. V dropped 5 bases and J dropped 0 bases, with 10 bases sitting between them. CDR3 nucleotides: TGTGCCAGCAGCGGTTGGACAGCTAACTATGGCTACACCTTC. It encodes CASSGWTANYGYTF. The whole variable domain, filled in from reference TRBV11-3 and TRBJ1-2, reads EAGVVQSPRYKIIEKKQPVAFWCNPISGHNTLYWYLQNLGQGPELLIRYENEEAVDDSQLPKDRFSAERLKGVDSTLKIQPAELGDSAVYLCASSGWTANYGYTFGSGTRLTVV.

This clone has just one count. The chain is built from TRBV5-6 and TRBJ2-1; a possible D gene is TRBD2 (5 bases). Germline V CDR1 and CDR2: SGHDT, YYEEEE. Trimming removed 4 bases from V and 4 bases from J, with 9 bases in between. The CDR3 spans 13 residues. CDR3 sequence: CASSDGNYNEQFF. CDR3 DNA: TGTGCCAGCAGCGACGGGAATTACAATGAGCAGTTCTTC.

For the CDR3, the DNA is TGTGCCAGCAGCTTGGGGGCCCTGTACGAGCAGTACGTC. Translation gives CASSLGALYEQYV. The chain recombines TRBV5-6 with TRBJ2-7, with D uncertain. The V gene's germline CDR1 is SGHDT and CDR2 YYEEEE. The germline V and J ends were trimmed by 0 bases and 4 bases, with 8 bases remaining between them. This CDR3 has 13 amino acids.

CDR3 region: CASSQDWGDYGYTF. The CDR3 nucleotides are TGTGCCAGCAGCCAAGATTGGGGAGATTATGGCTACACCTTC. J is TRBJ1-2 and V is TRBV14; D ambiguous. The CDR3 covers 14 residues. Germline CDR1 is SGHDN and CDR2 is FVKESK. V was pared by 0 bases and J by 5 bases, with 10 bases between.

The chain uses TRBV2 and TRBJ1-2; D uncertain. The length of the CDR3 is 15 residues. Germline CDR1 is SNHLY and CDR2 is FYNNEI. V was shortened by 1 base and J by 6 bases, with 15 bases between the two germline ends. CDR3 amino acids: CASSEDPGWGDGYTF. CDR3 DNA sequence: TGTGCCAGCAGTGAAGATCCAGGTTGGGGAGATGGCTACACCTTC.

V usage is TRBV6-5 and J usage is TRBJ1-5, with no clear D. This CDR3 region has 13 residues. Trimming took off 10 bases at V and 0 bases at J, with 10 bases between the two ends. Looked up from germline, CDR1 is MNHEY and CDR2 is SVGAGI. In nucleotides, the CDR3 is TGTGCCACTCAGCGCGGTAGCAATCAGCCCCAGCATTTT. As protein: CATQRGSNQPQHF.

This chain connects TRBV24-1 to TRBJ2-2, with 7 bases that match TRBD1. Germline trimming cut 4 bases from V and 5 bases from J; bases unmatched to any gene: 15. CDR1 is KGHDR, CDR2 SFDVKD, per germline. CDR3 size: 18 residues. CDR3 coding DNA: TGTGCCACCAGTGAGGAGCCCCCACAGGGGATCAAAACCGGGGAGCTGTTTTTT. The encoded protein is CATSEEPPQGIKTGELFF.

The chain joins TRBV28 to TRBJ2-1; D perhaps matches TRBD2 (5 bases). The germline CDR1 and CDR2 sequences are MDHEN and SYDVKM. The CDR3 is made up of 12 amino acids. With 3 bases removed from V and 9 bases from J, the gap between germline ends came to 9 bases. The CDR3: CASSLVASEQFF. The CDR3, as DNA: TGTGCCAGCAGTTTGGTAGCGAGTGAGCAGTTCTTC.

This chain connects TRBV27 to TRBJ1-2; TRBD1 is a possible D gene (6 bases). Deletions cut 1 base from V and 7 bases from J, with 10 bases between. Germline lookup yields CDR1 MNHEY and CDR2 SMNVEV (reference sequence). The CDR3 runs to 13 residues. The DNA of the CDR3 is TGTGCCAGCAGTTTATTAGGGGGGGTTGGCTACACCTTC. Amino acids: CASSLLGGVGYTF.

This chain links TRBV18 with TRBJ2-7, with 8 bases identical to TRBD1. This CDR3 is 16 amino acids long. Germline V gene sequence: CDR1 KGHSH, CDR2 LQKENI. The V gene end was trimmed by 0 bases and the J gene end by 7 bases; junction bases not matched to a gene: 11. CDR3 region: CASSPPETGDAGEQYF. DNA of the CDR3: TGTGCCAGCTCACCACCCGAGACAGGGGACGCTGGGGAGCAGTACTTC.

This clone was observed a single time. The chain has TRBV7-6 and TRBJ2-3, with a weak D call TRBD2 (7 bases). V lost 0 bases, J lost 0 bases, and 13 bases lay in between. Germline V gene sequence: CDR1 SGHVS, CDR2 FNYEAQ. The CDR3 covers 17 residues. As DNA, the CDR3 is TGTGCCAGCAGCTTAGCTAGGGGGGGGCGGAGCACAGATACGCAGTATTTT. This translates into CASSLARGGRSTDTQYF. Drawing the rest from reference TRBV7-6 and TRBJ2-3, the complete variable domain is GAGVSQSPRYKVTKRGQDVALRCDPISGHVSLYWYRQALGQGPEFLTYFNYEAQQDKSGLPNDRFSAERPEGSISTLTIQRTEQRDSAMYRCASSLARGGRSTDTQYFGPGTRLTVL.

The chain links TRBV19 to TRBJ2-5; the match to TRBD1 covers 9 bases. V lost 2 bases and J lost 4; bases outside the gene matches: 5. Germline V gives CDR1 LNHDA, CDR2 SQIVND (reference sequence). CDR3 length equals 15 residues. CDR3 sequence: CASSILGTGRETQYF. In DNA, the CDR3 is TGTGCCAGTAGTATATTGGGGACAGGGCGAGAGACCCAGTACTTC.

This chain uses TRBV6-1 with TRBJ1-5; D unresolved. V lost 2 bases and J lost 5, with 7 bases in between. CDR1 and CDR2 from the germline V gene are MNHNS and SASEGT. The CDR3 totals 13 residues. The CDR3, as DNA: TGTGCCAGCAGTGAAAAGGGAGATCAGCCCCAGCATTTT. Translation: CASSEKGDQPQHF.